A selection of T cell receptor beta chains follows, all from one sample in a study of T cells in Graves' hyperthyroidism and ophthalmopathy. TCRdb recomputed calls from the multiplex PCR reads with MiXCR, one row per CDR3 protein. Seen here are roughly 100,000 distinct CDR3 sequences, around 52% observed once, and the top ten hold roughly a quarter. Material for sequencing was blood. These receptors all come from a woman between 40 and 50 years old with Graves' hyperthyroidism. The conserved cysteine and the conserved F or W are not part of the CDR3 here.

j_gene,len,v_gene,CDR3aa
TRBJ1-4,11,TRBV7-8,ASSFRTNEKLF
TRBJ1-2,11,TRBV7-2,ASSRGEDYGYT
TRBJ2-7,12,TRBV29-1,SVATGTGPYEQY
TRBJ1-2,11,TRBV9,ASSVAGAYGYT
TRBJ2-7,14,TRBV24-1,ATSGPEGGSSYEQY
TRBJ2-5,10,TRBV5-1,ASTFRAETQY
TRBJ2-7,13,TRBV7-2,ASSPRGSDSYEQY
TRBJ2-7,13,TRBV5-5,ASSLGLAGDYEQY
TRBJ1-2,11,TRBV6-6,ASSPRGNYGYT
TRBJ2-7,11,TRBV5-1,ASSLTPTHEQY
TRBJ2-7,11,TRBV6-1,AIRAGVGYEQY
TRBJ2-2,11,TRBV4-2,ASSFRRTGELF
TRBJ2-7,10,TRBV12-3/TRBV12-4,ASADSWGVQY
TRBJ1-2,11,TRBV15,ATSRGGDSGYT
TRBJ2-5,10,TRBV7-2,ASSSIEETQY
TRBJ2-7,9,TRBV20-1,SARVAREQY
TRBJ1-5,11,TRBV24-1,ATSDIRGQPQH
TRBJ1-2,12,TRBV7-2,ASSPLGGNYGYT
TRBJ1-1,10,TRBV5-1,ASSQDRGRAF
TRBJ2-7,12,TRBV15,ATSTQGAAGEQY
TRBJ2-3,12,TRBV7-2,ASSLEGQGGFRN
TRBJ2-5,13,TRBV7-8,ATREWGRPYETQY
TRBJ2-2,11,TRBV29-1,SVGTGAAGELF
TRBJ2-7,13,TRBV20-1,SATRDRLSSYEQY
TRBJ2-7,11,TRBV7-2,ASSPTGYYEQY
TRBJ2-7,12,TRBV9,ASSWAGEVDEQY
TRBJ1-5,13,TRBV10-3,ASKRTGAGNQPQH
TRBJ2-7,11,TRBV20-1,SARERRGSEQY
TRBJ1-1,11,TRBV7-3,ASSHGQLTEAF
TRBJ2-2,16,TRBV7-2,ASSPYRDRGSSAGELF
TRBJ1-4,13,TRBV9,ASSEGPSGVGKLF
TRBJ2-2,14,TRBV4-1,ASSQVWRAGTGELS
TRBJ1-1,12,TRBV10-2,ASSERGGNAEAF
TRBJ1-5,11,TRBV12-3/TRBV12-4,ASSQSLNQPQH
TRBJ2-5,12,TRBV7-2,ASSLETGRSSQY
TRBJ1-1,12,TRBV24-1,ATSSRWGNTEAF
TRBJ1-1,10,TRBV5-5,ASSSGSTEAF